These 32 T cell receptor beta chains were sequenced from one sample in a study of T cells after yellow fever vaccination. From the 5' RACE reads, TCRdb called clonotypes with MiXCR, one entry per CDR3 protein. The sample lists a few hundred thousand distinct CDR3 sequences, 4.1% occurring once. The specimen comprised PBMCs, sampled 5 days after the yellow fever booster vaccination. The receptors shown here come from a man aged 18 to 29 who received the YFV17D yellow fever vaccine.

In its sample, this clonotype was seen a few times. The chain recombines TRBV7-9 with TRBJ1-5; 10 nucleotides agree with TRBD1. This CDR3 spans 16 amino acids. V dropped 5 bases and J dropped 6; count of bases not matched to a gene: 10. CDR1 SEHNR and CDR2 FQNEAQ come from the germline V gene (reference sequence). This CDR3 is CASSAPGTGVSQPQHF. The CDR3, as DNA: TGTGCCAGCAGCGCCCCAGGGACAGGGGTTTCTCAGCCCCAGCATTTT.

The V and J genes are TRBV7-6 and TRBJ2-3; 12 bases align to TRBD2. The V and J ends lost 5 bases and 2 bases, in that order; junction bases with no gene match: 11. The CDR3 has 18 amino acids. Germline assignment: CDR1 SGHVS and CDR2 FNYEAQ. CDR3 loop: CASSGRLAGGLTTDTQYF. Written as DNA, the CDR3 is TGTGCCAGCAGCGGTCGTCTAGCGGGGGGGCTCACCACAGATACGCAGTATTTT.

V and J are TRBV11-2 and TRBJ2-2; D assignment may be TRBD1 or TRBD2 (6 bases each). V lost 4 bases, J lost 1 base, and 13 bases lay in between. This CDR3 is built from 16 residues. Germline assignment: CDR1 SGHAT and CDR2 FQNNGV. In DNA, the CDR3 is TGTGCCAGCAGCTCCCCCGGGGGCCAGAACACCGGGGAGCTGTTTTTT. This encodes CASSSPGGQNTGELFF.

The J gene is TRBJ1-1, the V gene TRBV15, with 9 bases matching TRBD1. Germline trimming cut 5 bases from V and 6 bases from J; bases unmatched to any gene: 1. The CDR3 is 12 amino acids. Germline V CDR1 and CDR2: LNHNV, YYDKDF (reference sequence). The CDR3 is CATSGTGSEAFF. The CDR3, as DNA: TGTGCCACCAGCGGGACAGGGTCTGAAGCTTTCTTT.

V is TRBV5-1 and J is TRBJ1-1; 9 bases are a match to TRBD1. The CDR3 contains 14 residues. Germline V lookup: CDR1 SGHRS, CDR2 YFSETQ. J was trimmed by 5 bases and V by 5 bases; bases with no gene match: 7. The CDR3 reads CASRLQGAPTEAFF. The CDR3 region has the DNA TGCGCCAGCAGGCTACAGGGGGCGCCTACTGAAGCTTTCTTT.

This clonotype was counted ten times or more. The chain has TRBV12-3 or TRBV12-4 and TRBJ2-1; TRBD2 agrees at 10 bases. The trim removed 2 bases at V and 10 bases at J, leaving 2 bases unmatched. This CDR3 contains 13 residues. CDR3 DNA sequence: TGTGCCAGCAGTTTAATGGGACTAGCGGAGCAGTTCTTC. This codes for CASSLMGLAEQFF.

About this clonotype: A read error may explain this, as a much larger clone is one base away. The chain recombines TRBV18 with TRBJ1-1; no clear D gene. Germline-derived CDR1 and CDR2 are KGHSH and LQKENI. The V gene lost 1 base and the J gene lost 6 bases, with 9 bases spanning the gap. The CDR3 has 13 amino acids. This CDR3 reads CASSPQGDAEAFF. The CDR3, as DNA: TGTGCCAGCTCACCACAGGGAGACGCTGAAGCTTTCTTT. Drawing the rest from reference TRBV18 and TRBJ1-1, the complete variable domain is NAGVMQNPRHLVRRRGQEARLRCSPMKGHSHVYWYRQLPEEGLKFMVYLQKENIIDESGMPKERFSAEFPKEGPSILRIQQVVRGDSAAYFCASSPQGDAEAFFGQGTRLTVV.

This clonotype was counted at least ten times. The J gene is TRBJ1-2, the V gene TRBV20-1; 10 bases line up with TRBD1. Germline CDR1 and CDR2: DFQATT and SNEGSKA (reference sequence). The CDR3 is 14 amino acids. Trimming cost V 1 base and J 5 bases; bases outside gene matches: 4. The CDR3 loop reads CSARGDRGGYGYTF. CDR3 DNA sequence: TGCAGTGCTAGAGGGGACAGGGGTGGGTATGGCTACACCTTC.

This clonotype was picked up a small number of times. The rearrangement links TRBV18 to TRBJ1-2, with D hard to call. Germline CDR1 reads KGHSH; CDR2 reads LQKENI. CDR3 length equals 14 residues. V lost 3 bases and J lost 2, with 10 bases in between. CDR3 sequence (DNA): TGTGCCAGCTCACCGGTACGCATGAACTATGGCTACACCTTC. Its translation: CASSPVRMNYGYTF. Based on the CDR3 plus reference TRBV18 and TRBJ1-2, the full variable domain is NAGVMQNPRHLVRRRGQEARLRCSPMKGHSHVYWYRQLPEEGLKFMVYLQKENIIDESGMPKERFSAEFPKEGPSILRIQQVVRGDSAAYFCASSPVRMNYGYTFGSGTRLTVV.

This clonotype was counted between two and nine times. The rearrangement joins TRBV7-2 to TRBJ2-7; 7 positions agree with TRBD2. The trim removed 5 bases at V and 3 bases at J, leaving 10 bases unmatched. In germline, CDR1 is SGHTA, CDR2 FQGNSA. The CDR3 runs 15 residues. CDR3: CASSPSGAGNYEQYV. The CDR3 nucleotides read TGTGCCAGCAGCCCCTCTGGAGCGGGGAACTACGAGCAGTACGTC.

This clonotype was counted only a few times. The chain links TRBV5-5 to TRBJ2-3; no clear D. The CDR3 totals 15 residues. The V gene lost 2 bases and the J gene lost 6 bases, with 16 bases spanning the gap. Germline V CDR1 and CDR2: SGHKS, YYEKEE (reference sequence). CDR3 nucleotides: TGTGCCAGCAGCTTCTATTTAATCGGTTCCGATACGCAGTATTTT. Residues: CASSFYLIGSDTQYF.

This clonotype was seen many times. V gene TRBV29-1 combines with J gene TRBJ2-3; 8 positions match TRBD2. The trim removed 7 bases at V and 3 bases at J, leaving 6 bases unmatched. CDR1 and CDR2 (germline): SQVTM, ANQGSEA. The CDR3 sequence is 13 residues long. CDR3 protein: CSAGTRITDTQYF. The CDR3 coding sequence is TGCAGCGCAGGGACTAGAATAACAGATACGCAGTATTTT.

The gene calls are TRBV9 and TRBJ2-2; D may be TRBD2 (6 bases). This CDR3 has 14 amino acids. Germline CDR1 reads SGDLS; CDR2 reads YYNGEE. V was cut by 5 bases and J by 4 bases, with 12 bases left in between. The CDR3 is CASRDYGGTGELFF. The DNA of the CDR3 is TGTGCCAGCAGGGACTATGGCGGCACCGGGGAGCTGTTTTTT.

The chain recombines TRBV7-8 with TRBJ2-1; D remains ambiguous. The CDR3 covers 15 residues. Trimming took 6 bases from V and 0 from J, leaving 12 bases between them. CDR1 is SGHVS, CDR2 FQNEAQ, per germline. The CDR3: CASSLLVSSYNEQFF. CDR3 nucleotide sequence: TGTGCCAGCAGTCTGCTGGTTAGCTCCTACAATGAGCAGTTCTTC.

This clonotype was seen repeatedly, ten times or more. V gene TRBV7-8 combines with J gene TRBJ2-7; TRBD1 aligns across 7 bases. Germline CDR1 and CDR2: SGHVS and FQNEAQ. CDR3 length: 12 residues. Trimming cost V 5 bases and J 8 bases; bases outside gene matches: 6. The CDR3: CASSLGQEQQYF. CDR3 coding DNA: TGTGCCAGCAGCCTCGGACAGGAACAGCAGTACTTC.

This clonotype was seen a few times. The V call is TRBV9, the J call TRBJ2-1; D is undetermined. Trimming shortened V by 2 bases and J by 9 bases, and 12 bases separated the two germline ends. This CDR3 has 13 amino acids. The germline CDR1 and CDR2 sequences are SGDLS and YYNGEE. The CDR3 sequence: CASSVGYLAEQFF. In DNA, the CDR3 is TGTGCCAGCAGCGTTGGGTATCTTGCTGAGCAGTTCTTC.

This clonotype was observed many times. This chain links TRBV20-1 with TRBJ2-5; D possibly corresponds to TRBD1 (5 bases). This CDR3 has 13 residues. Germline lookup yields CDR1 DFQATT and CDR2 SNEGSKA (reference sequence). The V end lost 6 bases, the J end lost 4 bases, and 15 bases lay between the germline ends. The CDR3 DNA reads TGCAGTGCACCAGGGTTGGTCAGAGAGACCCAGTACTTC. Translation gives CSAPGLVRETQYF.

This clonotype was counted a few times. The chain combines TRBV6-5 with TRBJ2-1; 12 bases map to TRBD2. Germline CDR1 is MNHEY and CDR2 is SVGAGI. J was trimmed by 9 bases and V by 5 bases; bases with no gene match: 5. The CDR3 length is 14 residues. The CDR3 protein is CASSGLAGLSEQFF. The CDR3 nucleotides are TGTGCCAGCAGTGGACTAGCGGGGCTCAGTGAGCAGTTCTTC.

This clonotype was seen a few times. J is TRBJ2-2 and V is TRBV6-6; a possible D gene is TRBD2 (6 bases). The CDR3 contains 16 residues. V lost 6 bases to trimming and J lost 7 bases, with 21 bases between them. Germline V CDR1 and CDR2: MNHNY, SVGAGI (reference sequence). The CDR3 coding sequence is TGTGCCAGCAGCCCCACCGGCAGGGCGGAGGGCGGGGAGCTGTTTTTT. Its protein product is CASSPTGRAEGGELFF.

This clonotype was detected ten times or more. The J gene is TRBJ2-6, the V gene TRBV20-1; possibly TRBD1 for D (5 bases). CDR1 and CDR2 (germline): DFQATT, SNEGSKA (reference sequence). V was cut by 5 bases and J by 0 bases, with 5 bases left in between. The CDR3 spans 13 residues. The CDR3 region is CSADSSGANVLTF. CDR3 DNA: TGCAGTGCTGACAGCTCTGGGGCCAACGTCCTGACTTTC.

This clonotype was recorded at least ten times. The genes are TRBV12-3 or TRBV12-4 and TRBJ1-5; tentative D call: TRBD1 (5 bases). V dropped 6 bases and J dropped 0 bases, with 6 bases sitting between them. The CDR3 loop spans 13 amino acids. The CDR3 coding sequence is TGTGCCAGCAGGGGGGATAGCAATCAGCCCCAGCATTTT. The encoded protein is CASRGDSNQPQHF.

The chain has TRBV6-2 or TRBV6-3 and TRBJ2-5, with TRBD1 matching 9 bases. The CDR3 totals 15 residues. The V gene's germline CDR1 is MNHEY and CDR2 SVGEGT. V shed 6 bases and J 5 bases; nucleotides not matched to a gene: 10. For the CDR3, the DNA is TGTGCCAGCAGAGCAGACCTCGGACAGGGGGAGACCCAGTACTTC. Encoded protein: CASRADLGQGETQYF.

Ten or more counts support this clonotype. This chain uses TRBV4-2 with TRBJ2-3, with 9 nucleotides matching TRBD2. After removal of 3 bases from V and 3 bases from J, the junction contained 4 bases not matched to a gene. CDR1 LGHNA and CDR2 YNFKEQ come from the germline V gene. This CDR3 contains 15 residues. CDR3 residues: CASSQPTSGTDTQYF. The DNA of the CDR3 is TGTGCCAGCAGCCAGCCGACTAGCGGAACAGATACGCAGTATTTT.

Many counts were recorded for this clonotype. The chain is built from TRBV20-1 and TRBJ1-1, with 7 bases identical to TRBD1. Germline V gene lookup returns CDR1 DFQATT and CDR2 SNEGSKA (reference sequence). The ends lost 0 bases at V and 5 bases at J; junction bases unmatched: 15. The CDR3 has 17 residues. The CDR3 DNA follows: TGCAGTGCTAGAGATCTCCTTCTACAGGGGCCGTGGACTGAAGCTTTCTTT. This gives the protein CSARDLLLQGPWTEAFF.

The chain employs TRBV12-5 and TRBJ2-2; D is possibly TRBD2 (6 bases). The V and J ends lost 2 bases and 3 bases respectively, with 16 bases between them. This CDR3 is built from 17 residues. Germline-derived CDR1 and CDR2 are LGHNT and FRNRAP. CDR3 DNA: TGTGCTAGTGGTTTGAGGGTCGGGAGTTCGCACACCGGGGAGCTGTTTTTT. Protein: CASGLRVGSSHTGELFF. Looking up the rest from reference TRBV12-5 and TRBJ2-2 gives the full variable domain: DARVTQTPRHKVTEMGQEVTMRCQPILGHNTVFWYRQTMMQGLELLAYFRNRAPLDDSGMPKDRFSAEMPDATLATLKIQPSEPRDSAVYFCASGLRVGSSHTGELFFGEGSRLTVL.

This clonotype was seen repeatedly, ten times or more. This chain uses TRBV25-1 with TRBJ2-2, with TRBD2 identical over 9 bases. The CDR3 totals 16 residues. The junction had 3 bases not matched to a gene; V was cut back by 1 base and J by 3 bases. Germline loops: CDR1 MGHDK, CDR2 SYGVNS. Here the CDR3 DNA reads TGTGCCAGCAGTGAATTGCCTAGCGGGGACACCGGGGAGCTGTTTTTT. It specifies CASSELPSGDTGELFF.

This clonotype appeared a few times. This sequence joins TRBV4-3 and TRBJ2-3; D gene uncertain. The CDR3 sequence is 14 residues long. V lost 0 bases and J 2 bases, leaving 6 bases between the germline ends. Germline lookup yields CDR1 LGHNA and CDR2 YSLEER. The DNA of the CDR3 is TGCGCCAGCAGCCAAGATAGAATCACAGATACGCAGTATTTT. Translation gives CASSQDRITDTQYF.

This clonotype was seen only a few times. The chain is built from TRBV14 and TRBJ2-3; D is unclear. Trimming pared 0 bases from V and 2 bases from J, leaving 9 bases between. Germline V gives CDR1 SGHDN, CDR2 FVKESK. The CDR3 sequence is 15 residues long. CDR3 region: CASSQEWQSTDTQYF. CDR3 DNA sequence: TGTGCCAGCAGCCAAGAGTGGCAGTCCACAGATACGCAGTATTTT.

This clonotype was found many times. The chain has TRBV20-1 and TRBJ1-1; 7 nucleotides agree with TRBD1. Losses at the gene ends were 4 bases for V and 7 bases for J; bases not matched to a gene: 6. This CDR3 is 12 amino acids long. The germline V gene encodes CDR1 DFQATT and CDR2 SNEGSKA (reference sequence). The CDR3 protein is CSATTGVDEAFF. CDR3 in DNA: TGCAGTGCTACCACAGGGGTTGATGAAGCTTTCTTT.

The rearrangement uses TRBV4-3 and TRBJ1-3; possibly TRBD1 for D (6 bases). This CDR3 has 18 residues. Germline assignment: CDR1 LGHNA and CDR2 YSLEER. Deletions cut 0 bases from V and 4 bases from J, with 19 bases between. The CDR3 loop reads CASSQEGSPGARGNTIYF. The CDR3 bases are TGCGCCAGCAGCCAAGAGGGGTCCCCAGGGGCCCGGGGAAACACCATATATTTT.

This clonotype was observed many times. This chain joins TRBV12-3 or TRBV12-4 and TRBJ1-4; D remains ambiguous. The V end lost 3 bases, the J end lost 8 bases, and 4 bases lay between the germline ends. The CDR3 sequence is 11 residues long. As DNA, the CDR3 is TGTGCCAGCAGTTTCAACGAAAAACTGTTTTTT. Protein: CASSFNEKLFF.

This clonotype was seen ten or more times. This chain links TRBV5-6 with TRBJ2-3; D is undetermined. Trimming removed 5 bases at V and 7 bases at J, with 14 bases between. Germline V gene sequence: CDR1 SGHDT, CDR2 YYEEEE. The CDR3 is made up of 13 amino acids. The CDR3 here is CASSRDNQHTQYF. Here the CDR3 DNA reads TGTGCCAGCAGTCGCGACAACCAACATACGCAGTATTTT.